The clone carrying this T cell receptor (beta chain) has a count of ten or more. A single record per CDR3 protein comes from TCRdb applying MiXCR to the RT-PCR reads. Here the sample spans hundreds of thousands of distinct CDR3 sequences, 14% being singletons. Trimming took 1 base from V and 3 from J, leaving 10 bases between them. Germline lookup yields CDR1 SGHTA and CDR2 FQGNSA. This CDR3 has 14 amino acids. This sequence was found in a female donor in good health, serving as a healthy control. The sample consisted of memory CD4+ T cells from blood. This chain joins TRBV7-2 and TRBJ2-7; the D is unclear. This CDR3 is CASSLESQVYEQYF. CDR3 nucleotides: TGTGCCAGCAGCTTAGAAAGTCAGGTCTACGAGCAGTACTTC.